This T cell receptor beta chain emerged from a study of cytomegalovirus exposure and HLA in healthy donors. Study results and caveats: Sequences of the TCR beta chain were said to predict the HLA-A and HLA-B alleles of most subjects accurately. In a later analysis, the majority of CMV-associated beta chains seemingly showed HLA restriction.

In the PCR, 60 Vbeta and 13 Jbeta primers were used. Sequencing was performed with immunoSEQ multiplex PCR; in TCRdb, only in-frame clones are kept and a portion is missing. The repertoire includes 110,000 to 150,000 clones, about two thirds of them detected once, and around 4% sits in the top ten. Remarks on this clone: Its antigen remains unknown.

This clonotype was sampled from a man aged 60 to 69 in good health and CMV-seronegative. Specimen: PBMCs.

This CDR3 reads CASSLGSVNSGNTIYF. CDR3 nucleotides: TGTGCCAGCAGCTTAGGTTCGGTGAACTCTGGAAACACCATATATTTT. This chain connects TRBV7-2 to TRBJ1-3; D is unresolved. Looked up from germline, CDR1 is SGHTA and CDR2 is FQGNSA. Trimming stripped 1 base from V and 0 bases from J, with 10 bases between. This CDR3 has 16 residues.